This T cell receptor beta chain appears in the sequencing data of a study of tumor and adjacent non-tumor tissue in lung cancer. Study-wide background: Aged about 30 to 76 years, patients included roughly ten men and 4 to 6 women with stage I to III disease. General study findings and limits: Significantly higher TCR diversity was found in tumor than normal lung. In normal lung, the top 100 clones were significantly more dominant than in tumor.

A word on this clonotype: Antigen: not known.

A modified ARM-PCR protocol with three rounds of nested PCR amplified TCRbeta. TCRdb called the multiplex PCR reads again in MiXCR, with one record for every CDR3 protein. The sample yields fewer than 120,000 distinct CDR3 sequences, roughly 84% seen once. RNA was extracted from bulk tissue without any cell sorting. Chemotherapy-naive patients with new lung cancer underwent thoracic surgery in China, August–late 2014. The TCR comes from an older man with non-small cell lung cancer. Source material: lung tumor tissue.

The CDR3 region has the DNA TGTGTCAGTAGTTACCCAGGCAGGGGGCAATCCATCATATATTTT. This codes for CVSSYPGRGQSIIYF. This chain joins TRBV6-6 and TRBJ1-3, with 8 nucleotides matching TRBD1. Germline V gene data show CDR1 as MNHNY and CDR2 as SVGAGI (reference sequence). The CDR3 is 15 residues long.